Presented here are 24 T cell receptor beta chains from one specimen sequenced in a study of memory CD4+ T cells and cytomegalovirus serostatus. Single viable CD3+CD4+CD8-CD45RO+ cells were sorted as the memory CD4+ T cells. The table came from immunoSEQ multiplex PCR; TCRdb's copy has only in-frame clones and leaves some out. Found here are 45,000 to 55,000 clones, about 80% of them singletons; the top ten hold under 2%. The material sequenced was memory CD4+ T cells from blood. The receptors come from an adult in good health and CMV-seronegative.

The gene calls are TRBV27 and TRBJ2-3, with 7 positions matching TRBD2. The trim removed 8 bases at V and 2 bases at J, leaving 10 bases unmatched. CDR1 is MNHEY, CDR2 SMNVEV, per germline (reference sequence). The CDR3 runs 15 residues. CDR3 residues: CASGGGGRVTDTQYF. The CDR3 DNA reads TGTGCCAGCGGCGGGGGTGGGCGCGTCACAGATACGCAGTATTTT.

The chain is built from TRBV5-1 and TRBJ2-1; 8 nucleotides align to TRBD2. Germline V gives CDR1 SGHRS, CDR2 YFSETQ. The J segment lost 6 bases and the V segment lost 2 bases, leaving 1 base of the junction unmatched. The CDR3 loop spans 13 amino acids. CDR3 DNA sequence: TGCGCCAGCAGCTTTGGGACTAGCAATGAGCAGTTCTTC. Protein: CASSFGTSNEQFF.

The V call is TRBV7-2, the J call TRBJ1-1; D gene uncertain. The V gene's germline CDR1 is SGHTA and CDR2 FQGNSA. The CDR3 consists of 13 residues. V lost 2 bases to trimming and J lost 11 bases, with 15 bases between them. CDR3 in amino acids: CASSLTGWEGAFF. CDR3 DNA sequence: TGTGCCAGCAGCTTAACGGGGTGGGAAGGTGCTTTCTTT.

The chain links TRBV6-1 to TRBJ2-1, with D hard to call. V gave up 2 bases and J gave up 5 bases, with 7 bases separating them. CDR1 is MNHNS, CDR2 SASEGT, per germline. CDR3 length equals 13 residues. The CDR3 sequence is CASSEPGNNEQFF. The CDR3 bases are TGTGCCAGCAGTGAACCGGGCAACAATGAGCAGTTCTTC.

Only one count was recorded for this clone. V is TRBV28 and J is TRBJ2-2; D unclear. V was cut by 5 bases and J by 1 base, with 5 bases left in between. The germline V gene has CDR1 MDHEN and CDR2 SYDVKM. CDR3 length equals 13 residues. CDR3 in amino acids: CASSHLNTGELFF. The CDR3 nucleotides are TGTGCCAGCAGTCACCTGAACACCGGGGAGCTGTTTTTT. The full variable domain, with the rest looked up from reference TRBV28 and TRBJ2-2, is DVKVTQSSRYLVKRTGEKVFLECVQDMDHENMFWYRQDPGLGLRLIYFSYDVKMKEKGDIPEGYSVSREKKERFSLILESASTNQTSMYLCASSHLNTGELFFGEGSRLTVL.

In its sample, this clone was seen a few times. Its ends do not fully match the called genes, so a read error is possible. In the same sample, other DNA sequences code for this CDR3. The chain carries TRBV7-7 and TRBJ1-1; a possible D gene is TRBD1 (5 bases). Germline loops: CDR1 SSHAT, CDR2 FNYEAQ (reference sequence). CDR3 length equals 13 residues. As DNA, the CDR3 is TGTGCTAGCAGCTTACAGGAAAACACTGAAGCTTTCTTT. It encodes CASSLQENTEAFF. The whole variable domain, filled in from reference TRBV7-7 and TRBJ1-1, reads GAGVSQSPRYKVTKRGQDVTLRCDPISSHATLYWYQQALGQGPEFLTYFNYEAQPDKSGLPSDRFSAERPEGSISTLTIQRTEQRDSAMYRCASSLQENTEAFFGQGTRLTVV.

The chain uses TRBV5-4 and TRBJ2-5; 11 nucleotides align to TRBD1. Germline CDR1 SGHNT, CDR2 YYREEE (reference sequence). CDR3 length: 17 residues. Germline trimming cut 2 bases from V and 2 bases from J; bases unmatched to any gene: 8. CDR3 bases: TGTGCCAGCAGCTTAAAAACCGGGACAGGGGGGCAAGAGACCCAGTACTTC. Translation gives CASSLKTGTGGQETQYF.

In nucleotides, the CDR3 is TGTGCCAGCTCACCTAGGGCTGCCAGGGATACGCAGTATTTT. This sequence encodes CASSPRAARDTQYF. The gene calls are TRBV6-6 and TRBJ2-3; D gene uncertain. There are 14 residues in the CDR3. CDR1 MNHNY and CDR2 SVGAGI come from the germline V gene (reference sequence). V lost 8 bases, J lost 6 bases, and 18 bases lay in between.

The V call is TRBV6-6, the J call TRBJ2-7; no definite D call. The germline gives CDR1 MNHNY, CDR2 SVGAGI (reference sequence). Trimming left V 1 base short and J 4 bases short, with 17 bases between. The CDR3 loop spans 16 amino acids. In nucleotides, the CDR3 is TGTGCCAGCAGTTACTATGCTGGAAGGCTTCAGTACGAGCAGTACTTC. It is translated as CASSYYAGRLQYEQYF.

The chain employs TRBV7-9 and TRBJ1-4; D not certain. CDR1 and CDR2 from the germline V gene are SEHNR and FQNEAQ (reference sequence). The CDR3 has 15 residues. Trimming took off 1 base at V and 5 bases at J, with 11 bases between the two ends. The CDR3 is CASSLGSLANEKLFF. The CDR3 region has the DNA TGTGCCAGCAGCTTAGGATCTTTGGCGAATGAAAAACTGTTTTTT.

This clone appeared once. The chain is built from TRBV6-1 and TRBJ1-5; D may be TRBD1 (6 bases). This CDR3 region has 15 residues. The V and J ends lost 7 bases and 4 bases respectively, with 17 bases between them. Looked up from germline, CDR1 is MNHNS and CDR2 is SASEGT. The CDR3 DNA reads as TGTGCCAGCATAGCGGGTACAGGGCTTAATCAGCCCCAGCATTTT. This translates into CASIAGTGLNQPQHF.

The J gene is TRBJ2-5, the V gene TRBV5-4; TRBD1 aligns across 12 bases. The CDR3 is 16 residues long. The V and J ends lost 0 bases and 4 bases, in that order; junction bases with no gene match: 4. CDR1 is SGHNT, CDR2 YYREEE, per germline (reference sequence). The CDR3 protein is CASSLVGTGGRETQYF. CDR3 nucleotide sequence: TGTGCCAGCAGCTTGGTCGGGACAGGGGGCAGAGAGACCCAGTACTTC.

The chain combines TRBV5-1 with TRBJ2-7, with 7 bases aligning to TRBD1. J lost 0 bases, V lost 6 bases, and 12 bases had no gene match. The germline V gene encodes CDR1 SGHRS and CDR2 YFSETQ. This CDR3 is built from 16 residues. The CDR3 reads CASTRSRQGASYEQYF. Written as DNA, the CDR3 is TGCGCCAGCACCCGATCGAGACAGGGTGCCTCCTACGAGCAGTACTTC. Complete variable domain (other parts from reference TRBV5-1 and TRBJ2-7): KAGVTQTPRYLIKTRGQQVTLSCSPISGHRSVSWYQQTPGQGLQFLFEYFSETQRNKGNFPGRFSGRQFSNSRSEMNVSTLELGDSALYLCASTRSRQGASYEQYFGPGTRLTVT.

This chain uses TRBV5-6 with TRBJ1-3, with TRBD1 matching 8 bases. Germline CDR1 and CDR2: SGHDT and YYEEEE. V shed 3 bases and J 4 bases; nucleotides not matched to a gene: 6. The CDR3 covers 15 residues. CDR3 region: CASSSPTGEGNTIYF. The CDR3 coding sequence is TGTGCCAGCAGCTCACCGACAGGGGAAGGAAACACCATATATTTT.

There are a few counts of this clone. The chain carries TRBV19 and TRBJ2-7; D is uncertain. The CDR3 covers 13 residues. V lost 0 bases and J 2 bases, leaving 5 bases between the germline ends. The germline V gene has CDR1 LNHDA and CDR2 SQIVND (reference sequence). Here the CDR3 DNA reads TGTGCCAGTAGTATAGACGTAGCCTACGAGCAGTACTTC. It specifies CASSIDVAYEQYF.

The chain carries TRBV19 and TRBJ1-2; 9 bases agree with TRBD1. V shed 5 bases and J 4 bases; nucleotides not matched to a gene: 8. Germline V gene lookup returns CDR1 LNHDA and CDR2 SQIVND (reference sequence). This CDR3 region has 15 residues. CDR3 sequence: CASSASTGGVYGYTF. The CDR3 DNA follows: TGTGCCAGTAGTGCCTCGACAGGGGGAGTCTATGGCTACACCTTC.

This chain connects TRBV18 to TRBJ2-1; no clear D. Looked up from germline, CDR1 is KGHSH and CDR2 is LQKENI. The length of the CDR3 is 12 residues. Between the trimmed V and J ends, which lost 3 bases and 9 bases, there was a span of 9 bases. CDR3 sequence: CASSPYGIEQFF. The CDR3 DNA reads as TGTGCCAGCTCACCCTACGGTATTGAGCAGTTCTTC.

This clone has more than one count but fewer than ten. J is TRBJ1-3 and V is TRBV23-1, with D perhaps matching TRBD1 (5 bases). TRBV23-1 is noted as an ORF with a role that remains uncertain. The CDR3 sequence is 15 residues long. V lost 6 bases to trimming and J lost 0 bases, with 12 bases between them. The CDR3 protein is CASRPEGNSGNTIYF. CDR3 nucleotide sequence: TGCGCCAGCAGACCAGAGGGGAACTCTGGAAACACCATATATTTT.

The chain joins TRBV2 to TRBJ2-2, with 8 positions matching TRBD2. CDR3 length: 14 residues. The trim removed 9 bases at V and 5 bases at J, leaving 8 bases unmatched. The germline gives CDR1 SNHLY, CDR2 FYNNEI. CDR3 DNA sequence: TGTGCCAGGGGGCCCGGGACTAGGACCGGGGAGCTGTTTTTT. Its protein is CARGPGTRTGELFF.

V gene TRBV10-1 combines with J gene TRBJ1-2; 8 positions agree with TRBD1. V was pared by 0 bases and J by 3 bases, with 12 bases of the junction left unmatched. The V gene's germline CDR1 is WNHNN and CDR2 SYGVQD (reference sequence). The CDR3 sequence is 18 residues long. This CDR3 is CASSESYRGRGRDYGYTF. For the CDR3, the DNA is TGCGCCAGCAGTGAGTCGTATAGGGGCAGGGGGCGCGACTATGGCTACACCTTC.

This clone was observed a handful of times. This chain joins TRBV6-1 and TRBJ1-1, with 9 bases fitting TRBD1. Germline trimming cut 2 bases from V and 4 bases from J; bases unmatched to any gene: 5. Germline CDR1 is MNHNS and CDR2 is SASEGT. CDR3 length equals 15 residues. CDR3 residues: CASSETGQGSTEAFF. The CDR3 nucleotides are TGTGCCAGCAGTGAAACGGGACAGGGTAGCACTGAAGCTTTCTTT.

This clone was found a few times. V usage is TRBV2 and J usage is TRBJ2-7; possible D gene TRBD2, 6 bases. V shed 3 bases and J shed 1 base, with 25 bases lying between them. The length of the CDR3 is 19 residues. CDR1 SNHLY and CDR2 FYNNEI come from the germline V gene. The CDR3 is CASSDFKSGTFRVSYEQYF. The CDR3 nucleotides are TGTGCCAGCAGTGACTTTAAATCCGGGACTTTCAGAGTATCCTACGAGCAGTACTTC.

This chain connects TRBV7-2 to TRBJ1-1; D may be TRBD1 (5 bases). From germline, CDR1 is SGHTA and CDR2 FQGNSA. Trimming removed 3 bases at V and 3 bases at J, with 8 bases between. The CDR3 sequence is 13 residues long. CDR3 sequence (DNA): TGTGCCAGCAGCTTGCAGGGATACACTGAAGCTTTCTTT. This translates into CASSLQGYTEAFF.

V is TRBV14 and J is TRBJ2-3; 8 nucleotides match TRBD2. V was pared by 1 base and J by 2 bases, with 5 bases of the junction left unmatched. The CDR3 spans 16 residues. Germline CDR1 reads SGHDN; CDR2 reads FVKESK. Written as DNA, the CDR3 is TGTGCCAGCAGCCAAGGTCGGCGGGGGGCCACAGATACGCAGTATTTT. It encodes CASSQGRRGATDTQYF.